Here is one T cell receptor beta chain with its context. Its matching antigen is unknown. The table came from immunoSEQ multiplex PCR; TCRdb's copy has only in-frame clones and leaves some out. This table holds some 1 million clones, approximately 68% found once. CD4+ cells underwent separation, giving CD45RA+ naive and CD45RA-negative memory subsets. This specimen comes from a study of shared clonotypes between healthy human individuals. Study-wide results and limits: Few donors restricted represented genetic and exposure-history diversity. As a rule, naive subsets had a larger estimated richness than memory subsets. The four-donor shared clonotypes exceeded non-shared clonotypes in generation probability, with non-shared ones scoring lower.

The CDR3 length is 15 residues. The V end was cut by 2 bases, the J end by 7 bases, with 20 bases between. The V gene's germline CDR1 is GTSNPN and CDR2 SVGIG (reference sequence). The sequenced sample was memory CD4+ T cells sorted from blood. Indicated subset: CD45RA-negative fraction. The V gene is TRBV30, the J gene TRBJ1-2; maybe TRBD1 (6 bases). This TCR was recovered from a man aged 18 to 29 in good health. Here the CDR3 reads CAWSPVGGRPGGYTF. As DNA, the CDR3 is TGTGCCTGGAGTCCCGTGGGGGGCAGGCCGGGTGGCTACACCTTC.